This T cell receptor (beta chain) comes out of a study of shared clonotypes between healthy human individuals. Study information: CD8 memory received one plate per donor, CD8 naive two, CD4 memory three and CD4 naive three. General observations from the study: Naive CD4 clonotype sharing across several donors was about 5%.

The CDR3 length is 18 residues. Trimming pared 3 bases from V and 4 bases from J, leaving 22 bases between. Per germline, CDR1 MNHEY and CDR2 SMNVEV (reference sequence). From CD4+ cells came CD45RA+ naive and CD45RA-negative memory subsets. Per the original data handling: ImmunoSEQ output lacked quality scores and full-length reads, limiting matched filtering. The method was immunoSEQ multiplex PCR; TCRdb's version includes in-frame clones alone and lacks a portion of them. That table supplies the V and J calls and clone size; D and trimming were determined from the DNA. Found here are a few million clones, around 95% of them singletons; the top ten hold 0.1% to 0.15%. Concerning this clone: What it binds is not known.

Material: naive CD4+ T cells sorted from blood. Indicated subset: CD45RA+ positively selected. The clonotype was recovered from a man between 18 and 35 years old in good health. This chain joins TRBV27 and TRBJ1-5; the D is unclear. The CDR3 protein is CASSFSRPGGFSNQPQHF. The DNA of the CDR3 is TGTGCCAGCAGTTTCTCCCGCCCTGGCGGATTTTCGAATCAGCCCCAGCATTTT.